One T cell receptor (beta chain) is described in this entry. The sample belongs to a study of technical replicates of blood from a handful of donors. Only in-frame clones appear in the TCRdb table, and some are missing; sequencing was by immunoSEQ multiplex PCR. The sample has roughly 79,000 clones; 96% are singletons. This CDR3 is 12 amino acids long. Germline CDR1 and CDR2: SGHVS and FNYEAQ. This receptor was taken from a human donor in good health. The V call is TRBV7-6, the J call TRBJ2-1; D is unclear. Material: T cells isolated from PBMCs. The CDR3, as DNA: TGTGCAACCGGCGCGGCCTACAATGAGCAGTTCTTC. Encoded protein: CATGAAYNEQFF.